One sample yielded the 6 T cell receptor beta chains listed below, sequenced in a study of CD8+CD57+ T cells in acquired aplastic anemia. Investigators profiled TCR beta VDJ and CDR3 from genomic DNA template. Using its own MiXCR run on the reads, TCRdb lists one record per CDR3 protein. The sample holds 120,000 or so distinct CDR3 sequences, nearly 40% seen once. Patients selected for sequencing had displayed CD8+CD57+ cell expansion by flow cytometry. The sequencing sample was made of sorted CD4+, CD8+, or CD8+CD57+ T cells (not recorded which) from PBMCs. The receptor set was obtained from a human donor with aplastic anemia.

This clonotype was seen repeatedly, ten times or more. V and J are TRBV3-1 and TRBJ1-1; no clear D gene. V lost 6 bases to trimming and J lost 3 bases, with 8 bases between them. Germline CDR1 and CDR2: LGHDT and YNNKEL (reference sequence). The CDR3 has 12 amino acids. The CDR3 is CASSERHTEAFF. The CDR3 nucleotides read TGTGCCAGCAGTGAGAGGCACACTGAAGCTTTCTTT.

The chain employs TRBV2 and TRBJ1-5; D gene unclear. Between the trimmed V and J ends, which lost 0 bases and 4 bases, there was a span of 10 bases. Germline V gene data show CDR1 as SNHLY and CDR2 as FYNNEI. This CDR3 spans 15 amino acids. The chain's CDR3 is CASSEAGDPNQPQHF. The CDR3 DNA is TGTGCCAGCAGTGAAGCGGGAGATCCTAATCAGCCCCAGCATTTT.

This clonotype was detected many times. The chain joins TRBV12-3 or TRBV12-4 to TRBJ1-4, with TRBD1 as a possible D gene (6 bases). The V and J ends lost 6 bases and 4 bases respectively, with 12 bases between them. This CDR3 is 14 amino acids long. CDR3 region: CASRPGHSNEKLFF. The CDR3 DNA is TGTGCCAGCAGGCCGGGACACAGTAATGAAAAACTGTTTTTT.

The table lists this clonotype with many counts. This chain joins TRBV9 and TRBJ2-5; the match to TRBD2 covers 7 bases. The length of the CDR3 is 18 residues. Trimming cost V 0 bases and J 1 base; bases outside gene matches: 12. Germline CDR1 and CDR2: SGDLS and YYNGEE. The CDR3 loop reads CASSVGGRGGLGQETQYF. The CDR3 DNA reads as TGTGCCAGCAGCGTAGGAGGGCGGGGAGGGCTTGGCCAAGAGACCCAGTACTTC.

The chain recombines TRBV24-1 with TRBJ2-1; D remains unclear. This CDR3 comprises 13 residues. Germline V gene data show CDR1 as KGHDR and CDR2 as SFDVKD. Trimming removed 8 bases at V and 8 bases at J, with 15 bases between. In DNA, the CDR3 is TGTGCCACCATGGGCACGGGTATCCATGAGCAGTTCTTC. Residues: CATMGTGIHEQFF.

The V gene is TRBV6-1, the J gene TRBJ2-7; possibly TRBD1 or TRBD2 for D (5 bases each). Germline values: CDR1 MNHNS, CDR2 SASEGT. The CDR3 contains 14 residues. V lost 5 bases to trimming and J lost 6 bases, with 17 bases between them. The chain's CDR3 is CASSTTEGASEQYF. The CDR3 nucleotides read TGTGCCAGCAGTACGACAGAGGGTGCGAGCGAGCAGTACTTC.